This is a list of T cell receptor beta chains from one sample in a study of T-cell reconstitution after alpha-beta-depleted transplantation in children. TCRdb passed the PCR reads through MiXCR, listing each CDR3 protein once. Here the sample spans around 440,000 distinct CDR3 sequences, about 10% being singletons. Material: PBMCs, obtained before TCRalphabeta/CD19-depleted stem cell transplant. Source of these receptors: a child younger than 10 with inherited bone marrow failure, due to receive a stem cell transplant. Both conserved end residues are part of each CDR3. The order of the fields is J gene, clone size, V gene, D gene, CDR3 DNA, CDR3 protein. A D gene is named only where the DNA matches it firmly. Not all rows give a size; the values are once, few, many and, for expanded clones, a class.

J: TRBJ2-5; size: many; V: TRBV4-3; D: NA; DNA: TGCGCCAGCAGCCAAGATGCCCTTGAAGAGACCCAGTACTTC; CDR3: CASSQDALEETQYF
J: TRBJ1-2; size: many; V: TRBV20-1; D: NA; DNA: TGCAGTGCCGAGCAGGGACGGGACTATGGCTACACCTTC; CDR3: CSAEQGRDYGYTF
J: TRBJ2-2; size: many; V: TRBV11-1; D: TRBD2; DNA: TGTGCCAGCAGCCCCCCTGGACTAGCGGGAGGCGGACCCGGGGAGCTGTTTTTT; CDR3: CASSPPGLAGGGPGELFF
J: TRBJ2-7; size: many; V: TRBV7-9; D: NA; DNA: TGTGCCAGCAGCTTAGAGACAGGCTCCTACGAGCAGTACTTC; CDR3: CASSLETGSYEQYF
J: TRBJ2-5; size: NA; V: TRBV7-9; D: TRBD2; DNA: TGTGCCAGCAGTCACATACGGGAGTCGGGAGGGGAGACCCAGTACTTC; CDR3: CASSHIRESGGETQYF
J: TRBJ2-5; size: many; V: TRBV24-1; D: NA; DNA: TGTGCCACCAGTAGTCTAAGTAGGGGGGAGGAGCAAGAGACCCAGTACTTC; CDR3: CATSSLSRGEEQETQYF
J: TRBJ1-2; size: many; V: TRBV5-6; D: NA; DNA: TGTGCCAGCAGACTCATTGGGGGCGACTATGGCTACACCTTC; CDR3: CASRLIGGDYGYTF
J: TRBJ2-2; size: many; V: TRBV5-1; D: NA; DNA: TGCGCCAGCAGCTTGACGGGTTTCCCCGCGAACACCGGGGAGCTGTTTTTT; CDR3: CASSLTGFPANTGELFF
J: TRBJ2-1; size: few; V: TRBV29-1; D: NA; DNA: TGCAGCGTCCGGGACTGGGTAAATGAGCAGTTCTTC; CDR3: CSVRDWVNEQFF
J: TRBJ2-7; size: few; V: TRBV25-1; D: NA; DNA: TGTGCCAGCAGTGCAGGGTTGTCCTACGAGCAGTACTTC; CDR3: CASSAGLSYEQYF
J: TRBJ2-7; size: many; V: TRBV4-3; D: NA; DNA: TGCGCCAGCAGCCAAGGGGCGGGTCTCTCCTACGAGCAGTACTTC; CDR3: CASSQGAGLSYEQYF
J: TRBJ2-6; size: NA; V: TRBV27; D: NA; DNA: TGTGCCAGCAGTTTGGCGGCTGGCTCTGGGGCCAACGTCCTGACTTTC; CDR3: CASSLAAGSGANVLTF
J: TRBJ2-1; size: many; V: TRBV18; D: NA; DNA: TGTGCCAGCTCACCGTCCGGGTCGGGACCTTACAATGAGCAGTTCTTC; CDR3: CASSPSGSGPYNEQFF
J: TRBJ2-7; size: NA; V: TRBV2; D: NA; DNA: TGTGCCAGCAGTGAAGTCGGGACCGTAGGGTCCTACGAGCAGTACTTC; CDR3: CASSEVGTVGSYEQYF
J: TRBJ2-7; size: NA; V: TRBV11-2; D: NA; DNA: TGTGCCAGGAGCTTGTACAGGGACTCCTACGAGCAGTACTTC; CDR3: CARSLYRDSYEQYF
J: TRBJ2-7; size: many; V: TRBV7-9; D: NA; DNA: TGTGCCAGCAGCTCCACCCGGACGGGTTACGAGCAGTACTTC; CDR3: CASSSTRTGYEQYF
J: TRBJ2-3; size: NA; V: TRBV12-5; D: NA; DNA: TGTGCTAGTGGGCTGTCAAGCACAGATACGCAGTATTTT; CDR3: CASGLSSTDTQYF
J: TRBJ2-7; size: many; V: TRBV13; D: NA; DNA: TGTGCCAGCAGCTTAGAACAGGGACAAGGCTACGAGCAGTACTTC; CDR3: CASSLEQGQGYEQYF
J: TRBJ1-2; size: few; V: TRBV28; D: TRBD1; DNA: TGTGCCAGCAGTTTCGCCCCCGGGACAGGGGCCTATGGCTACACCTTC; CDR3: CASSFAPGTGAYGYTF
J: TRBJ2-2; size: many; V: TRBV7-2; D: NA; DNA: TGTGCCAGCAGCTTCCCGGCCCACGGGGGGGAGCTGTTTTTT; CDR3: CASSFPAHGGELFF
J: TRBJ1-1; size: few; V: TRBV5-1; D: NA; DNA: TGCGCCAGCAGCCTTGACAGACTGAGTACCCACACTGAAGCTTTCTTT; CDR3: CASSLDRLSTHTEAFF
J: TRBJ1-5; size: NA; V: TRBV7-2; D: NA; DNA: TGTGCCAGCAGCTCGGGCGGTTTTAGCAATCAGCCCCAGCATTTT; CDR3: CASSSGGFSNQPQHF
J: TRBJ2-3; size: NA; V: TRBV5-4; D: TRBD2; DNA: TGTGCCAGCAGTCCAACTAGCGGGCGGACCGTTGGGACGCAGTATTTT; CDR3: CASSPTSGRTVGTQYF
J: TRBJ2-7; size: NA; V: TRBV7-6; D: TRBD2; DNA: TGTGCCAGCAGCTTCGCGGGAGGGAAGTACGAGCAGTACTTC; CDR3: CASSFAGGKYEQYF
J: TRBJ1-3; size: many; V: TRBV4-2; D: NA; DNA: TGTGCCAGCAGCCAAGTAACGTCGGGAGCTGGAAACACCATATATTTT; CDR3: CASSQVTSGAGNTIYF
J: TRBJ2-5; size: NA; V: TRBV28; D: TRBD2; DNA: TGTGCCAGCAACCAGCCCAACCATCGGGGCAGGGAGGGACAAGAGACCCAGTACTTC; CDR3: CASNQPNHRGREGQETQYF
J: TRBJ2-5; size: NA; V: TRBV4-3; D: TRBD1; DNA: TGCGCCAGCAGCCAAGAGAGAATCAGGACAGGGTGGCAAGAGACCCAGTACTTC; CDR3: CASSQERIRTGWQETQYF
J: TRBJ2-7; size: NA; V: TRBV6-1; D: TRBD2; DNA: TGTGCCAGCAGTGAGGCGGGAGAGCCCTACGAGCAGTACTTC; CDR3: CASSEAGEPYEQYF
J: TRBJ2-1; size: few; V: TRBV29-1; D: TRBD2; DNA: TGCAGCGCTGAGACTAGCGGGGATCCTGAGGCCCTCTACAATGAGCAGTTCTTC; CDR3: CSAETSGDPEALYNEQFF
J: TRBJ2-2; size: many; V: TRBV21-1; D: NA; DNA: TGTGCCAGCAGCGAAAATATACCCGGGGGAATGTCGAACACCGGGGAGCTGTTTTTT; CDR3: CASSENIPGGMSNTGELFF
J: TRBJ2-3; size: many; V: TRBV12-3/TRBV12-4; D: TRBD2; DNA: TGTGCCAGCAGTTTTCTCCGGGAGGGGGACACAGATACGCAGTATTTT; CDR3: CASSFLREGDTDTQYF
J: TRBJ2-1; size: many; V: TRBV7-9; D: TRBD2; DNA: TGTGCCAGCAGCCCTAGCGGGAGCTCCTACAATGAGCAGTTCTTC; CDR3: CASSPSGSSYNEQFF
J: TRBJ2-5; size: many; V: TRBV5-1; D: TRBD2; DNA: TGCGCCAGCAGCTCCGGGACTAGCGCCCCCATGGAGACCCAGTACTTC; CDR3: CASSSGTSAPMETQYF
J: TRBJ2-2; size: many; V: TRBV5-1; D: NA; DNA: TGCGCCAGCAGCTTGATGCCGACCGGGGAGCTGTTTTTT; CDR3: CASSLMPTGELFF
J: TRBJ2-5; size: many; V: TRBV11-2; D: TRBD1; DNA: TGTGCCAGCAGCCAGACAGGGTTCACCGGTTACGGTAAAGAGACCCAGTACTTC; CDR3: CASSQTGFTGYGKETQYF
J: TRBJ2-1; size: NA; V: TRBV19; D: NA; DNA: TGTGCCAGTAGTAGCGGCCCAATTGCGCTTGGGTTCTTGGAGCAGTTCTTC; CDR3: CASSSGPIALGFLEQFF
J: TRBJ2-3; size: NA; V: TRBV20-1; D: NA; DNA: TGCAGTGCTGATGACACCCGGGCGACAGATACGCAGTATTTT; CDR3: CSADDTRATDTQYF
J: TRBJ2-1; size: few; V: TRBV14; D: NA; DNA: TGTGCCAGCAGCCAGGACGATCCCCTATGGGATGAGCAGTTCTTC; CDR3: CASSQDDPLWDEQFF
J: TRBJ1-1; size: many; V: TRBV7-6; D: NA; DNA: TGTGCCAGCAGCCCTACTAGGGGGGCCCTGAGTGAAGCTTTCTTT; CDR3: CASSPTRGALSEAFF
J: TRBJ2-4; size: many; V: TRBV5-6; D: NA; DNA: TGTGCCAGCAGTCGAGGCCATTATGTTATTGCGACCGCGCCGGAAAGCATTCAGTACTTC; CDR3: CASSRGHYVIATAPESIQYF
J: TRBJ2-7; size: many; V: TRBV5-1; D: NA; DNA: TGCGCCAGCAGCCCCAATCTGGCGGTTCACTCCTACGAGCAGTACTTC; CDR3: CASSPNLAVHSYEQYF
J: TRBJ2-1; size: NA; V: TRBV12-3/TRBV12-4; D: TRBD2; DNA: TGTGCCAGCACCGGACTAGCGGGAGGCTCGTCCTACAATGAGCAGTTCTTC; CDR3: CASTGLAGGSSYNEQFF
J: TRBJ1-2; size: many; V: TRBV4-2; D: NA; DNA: TGTGCCAGCAGCCAACCGAAGGGCGACGGCTATGGCTACACCTTC; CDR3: CASSQPKGDGYGYTF
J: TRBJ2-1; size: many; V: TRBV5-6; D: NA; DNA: TGTGCCAGCAGCTTGACAGTCGAGACAACCTACAATGAGCAGTTCTTC; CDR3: CASSLTVETTYNEQFF
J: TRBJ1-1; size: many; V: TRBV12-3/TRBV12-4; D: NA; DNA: TGTGCCAGCAGTTTTGACGGGAGGAACACTGAAGCTTTCTTT; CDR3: CASSFDGRNTEAFF
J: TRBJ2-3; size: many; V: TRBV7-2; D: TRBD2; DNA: TGTGCCAGCAGCTTGGGGACTAGCGGAACCCCCTACACGCAGTATTTT; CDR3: CASSLGTSGTPYTQYF
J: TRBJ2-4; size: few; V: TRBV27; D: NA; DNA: TGTGCCAGCAGTTTTAAGATCGGGGGTGACATTCAGTACTTC; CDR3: CASSFKIGGDIQYF
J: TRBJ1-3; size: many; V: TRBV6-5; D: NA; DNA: TGTGCCAGCAGTTATCTCCGCTCTGGAAACACCATATATTTT; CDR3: CASSYLRSGNTIYF
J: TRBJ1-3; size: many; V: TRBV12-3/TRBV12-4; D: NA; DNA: TGTGCCAGCAGATTCCGACAGGCAAACACCATATATTTT; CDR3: CASRFRQANTIYF
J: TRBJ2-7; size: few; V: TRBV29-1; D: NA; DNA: TGCAGCGTTGGAGTAGAGTTCCACTTTGGCGAGCAGTACTTC; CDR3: CSVGVEFHFGEQYF
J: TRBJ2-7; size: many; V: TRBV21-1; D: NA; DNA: TGTGCCAGCAAGGGGTCTTCCTACGAGCAGTACTTC; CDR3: CASKGSSYEQYF